This entry features one T cell receptor (beta chain) sequence. The antigen remains undetermined. These data originate in a study of PD-1 blockade in classical Hodgkin lymphoma. All patients relapsed after autologous stem cell transplantation, and brentuximab vedotin exposure varied. Study-wide points: Partial responders and progressors had significantly lower baseline TCR diversity.

Germline CDR1 is SGDLS and CDR2 is YYNGEE. V was pared by 2 bases and J by 6 bases, with 6 bases between. The CDR3 extends over 12 amino acids. Produced via immunoSEQ multiplex PCR; TCRdb's table is partial and in-frame only. The sample holds about 98,000 clones, roughly 81% seen once. This sequence was found in a human donor with classical Hodgkin lymphoma. The chain has TRBV9 and TRBJ2-1; no clear D gene. The sample consisted of peripheral blood mononuclear cells (PBMCs), taken before the second cycle of nivolumab. CDR3 residues: CASSVASNEQFF. Here the CDR3 DNA reads TGTGCCAGCAGCGTTGCTAGCAATGAGCAGTTCTTC.